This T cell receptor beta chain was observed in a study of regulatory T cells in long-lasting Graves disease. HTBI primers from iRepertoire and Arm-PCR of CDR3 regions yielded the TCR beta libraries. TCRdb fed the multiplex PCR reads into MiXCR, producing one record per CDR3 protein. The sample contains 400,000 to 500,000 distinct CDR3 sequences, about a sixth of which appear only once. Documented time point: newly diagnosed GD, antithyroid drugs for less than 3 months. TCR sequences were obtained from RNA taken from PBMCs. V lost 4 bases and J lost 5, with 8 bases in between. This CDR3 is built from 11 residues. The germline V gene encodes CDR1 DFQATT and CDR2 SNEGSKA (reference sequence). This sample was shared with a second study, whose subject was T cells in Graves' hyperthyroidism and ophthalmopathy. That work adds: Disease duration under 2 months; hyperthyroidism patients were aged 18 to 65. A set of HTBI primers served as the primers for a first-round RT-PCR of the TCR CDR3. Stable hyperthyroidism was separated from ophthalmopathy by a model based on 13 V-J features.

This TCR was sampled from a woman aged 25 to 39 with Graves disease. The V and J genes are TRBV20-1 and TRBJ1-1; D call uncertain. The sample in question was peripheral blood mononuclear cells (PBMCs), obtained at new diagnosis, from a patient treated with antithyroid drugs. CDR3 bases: TGCAGTGCTAAGGACGGTACTGAAGCTTTCTTT. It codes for CSAKDGTEAFF.